This T cell receptor beta chain was sequenced during a study of OX40 agonist ivuxolimab in advanced cancers. The wider study: A mean age of about 56 years, range about 23 to 90, was recorded, and over 65% were male. Earlier treatment with anti-PD-1, anti-PD-L1 or anti-CTLA-4 was permitted, and 35% to 40% had received some. Two cutaneous melanoma patients and one hepatocellular carcinoma patient, three in all, had partial responses.

Comments on this clone: Its antigen is still unknown.

Generated by immunoSEQ multiplex PCR, the TCRdb table keeps only in-frame clones and is missing some. The table records 55,000 to 75,000 clones, 70% to 90% of them present only once. The germline V gene encodes CDR1 MNHNS and CDR2 SASEGT. This CDR3 has 15 amino acids. With V trimmed by 5 bases and J by 3 bases, 7 bases remained unmatched. Findings and caveats of the study: The CD4+ and CD8+ T cells in the blood had expanded clonally by week 6 at 0.1 to 3.0 mg/kg.

The sequences come from CD4+ or CD8+ T cells sorted from blood, collected in a trial of the OX40 agonist ivuxolimab. This sequence was found in an adult with an advanced solid tumor such as melanoma, head and neck, liver or kidney cancer. This rearrangement joins TRBV6-1 to TRBJ2-5, with 9 nucleotides matching TRBD1. The CDR3 bases are TGTGCCAGCAGTTCCGGGACAGGGTGGGAAGAGACCCAGTACTTC. Amino acid sequence: CASSSGTGWEETQYF.